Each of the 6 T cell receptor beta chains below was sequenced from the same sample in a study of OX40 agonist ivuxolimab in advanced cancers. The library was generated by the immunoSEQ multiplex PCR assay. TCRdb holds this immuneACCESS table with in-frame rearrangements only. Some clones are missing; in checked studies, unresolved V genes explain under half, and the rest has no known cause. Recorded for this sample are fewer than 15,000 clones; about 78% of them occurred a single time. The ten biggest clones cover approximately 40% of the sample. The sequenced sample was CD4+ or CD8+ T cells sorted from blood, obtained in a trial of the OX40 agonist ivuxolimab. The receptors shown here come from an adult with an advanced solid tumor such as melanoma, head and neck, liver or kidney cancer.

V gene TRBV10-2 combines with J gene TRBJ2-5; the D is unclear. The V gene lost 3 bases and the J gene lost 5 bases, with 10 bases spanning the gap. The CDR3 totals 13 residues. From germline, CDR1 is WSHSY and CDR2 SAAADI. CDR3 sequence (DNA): TGCGCCAGCAGTGAAGGCAGACTGGAGACCCAGTACTTC. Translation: CASSEGRLETQYF.

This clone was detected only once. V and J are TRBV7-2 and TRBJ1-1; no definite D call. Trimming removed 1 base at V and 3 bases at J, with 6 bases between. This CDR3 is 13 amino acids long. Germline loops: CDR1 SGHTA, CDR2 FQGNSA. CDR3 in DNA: TGTGCCAGCAGCTTAGGATGGTACACTGAAGCTTTCTTT. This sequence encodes CASSLGWYTEAFF. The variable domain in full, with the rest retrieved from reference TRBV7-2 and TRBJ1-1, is GAGVSQSPSNKVTEKGKDVELRCDPISGHTALYWYRQSLGQGLEFLIYFQGNSAPDKSGLPSDRFSAERTGGSVSTLTIQRTQQEDSAVYLCASSLGWYTEAFFGQGTRLTVV.

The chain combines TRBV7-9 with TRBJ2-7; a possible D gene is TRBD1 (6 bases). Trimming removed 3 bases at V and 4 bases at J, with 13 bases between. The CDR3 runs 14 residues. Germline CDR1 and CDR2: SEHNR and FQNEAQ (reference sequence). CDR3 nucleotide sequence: TGTGCCAGCAGCTTTGGGGGCCAAAGTTACGAGCAGTACTTC. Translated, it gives CASSFGGQSYEQYF.

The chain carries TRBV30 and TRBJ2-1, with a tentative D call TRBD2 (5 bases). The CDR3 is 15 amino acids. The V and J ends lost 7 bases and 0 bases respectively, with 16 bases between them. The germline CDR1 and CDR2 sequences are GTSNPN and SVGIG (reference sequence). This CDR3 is CASSRAGSSYNEQFF. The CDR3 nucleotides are TGTGCCTCCTCGAGGGCGGGTAGCTCCTACAATGAGCAGTTCTTC.

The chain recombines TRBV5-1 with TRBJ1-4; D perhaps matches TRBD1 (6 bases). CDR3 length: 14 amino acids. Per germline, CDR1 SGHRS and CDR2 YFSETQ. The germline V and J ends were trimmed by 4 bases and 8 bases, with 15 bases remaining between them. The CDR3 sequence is CASSPGQTKEKLFF. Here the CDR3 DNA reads TGCGCCAGCAGCCCCGGACAGACCAAGGAAAAACTGTTTTTT.

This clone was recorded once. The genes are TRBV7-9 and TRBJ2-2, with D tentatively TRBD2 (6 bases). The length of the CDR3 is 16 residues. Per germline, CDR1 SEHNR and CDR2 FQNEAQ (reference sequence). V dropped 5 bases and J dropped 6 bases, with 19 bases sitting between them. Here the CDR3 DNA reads TGTGCCAGCAGCCCGGCGGGGTTCGTTAAACCCGGGGAGCTGTTTTTT. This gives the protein CASSPAGFVKPGELFF.